This T cell receptor beta chain emerged from a study of kidney transplant recipient with SARS-CoV-2 infection. TCRdb re-derived calls from the reads in MiXCR, one entry per CDR3 protein. The table lists 200,000 to 300,000 distinct CDR3 sequences, around 26% of them singletons. This clonotype was seen a few times. Sample: a blood sample, taken at baseline and on day 111 from a kidney transplant recipient. The clonotype comes from a male patient aged 25 to 39 who had COVID-19 and was a kidney transplant recipient. T cells may partly derive from the graft donor.

The CDR3 spells CASSTGRAGDTQYF. In DNA, the CDR3 is TGTGCCAGTAGTACCGGGAGAGCGGGAGATACGCAGTATTTT. The chain employs TRBV19 and TRBJ2-3; a weak D match, TRBD2 (6 bases). CDR3 size: 14 residues. V lost 4 bases and J lost 5, with 13 bases in between. Germline loops: CDR1 LNHDA, CDR2 SQIVND (reference sequence).